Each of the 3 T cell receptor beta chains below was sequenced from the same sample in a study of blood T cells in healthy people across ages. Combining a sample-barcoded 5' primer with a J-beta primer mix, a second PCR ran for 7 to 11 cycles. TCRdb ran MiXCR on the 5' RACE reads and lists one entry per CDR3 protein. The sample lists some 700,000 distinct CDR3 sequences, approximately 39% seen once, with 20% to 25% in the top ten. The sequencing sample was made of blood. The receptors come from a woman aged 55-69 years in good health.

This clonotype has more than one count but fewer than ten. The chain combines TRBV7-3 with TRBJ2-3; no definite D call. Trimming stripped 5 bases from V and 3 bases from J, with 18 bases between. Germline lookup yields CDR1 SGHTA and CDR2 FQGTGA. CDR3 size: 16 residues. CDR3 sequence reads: CASSTRSTQGTDTQYF. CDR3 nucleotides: TGTGCCAGCAGCACCCGTTCGACACAAGGGACAGATACGCAGTATTTT.

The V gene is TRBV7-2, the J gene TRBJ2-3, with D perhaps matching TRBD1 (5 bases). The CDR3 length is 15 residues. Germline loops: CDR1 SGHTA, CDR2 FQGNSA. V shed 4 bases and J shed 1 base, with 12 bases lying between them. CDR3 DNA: TGTGCCAGCAGCTCTCGACAGACCCGCACAGATACGCAGTATTTT. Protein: CASSSRQTRTDTQYF. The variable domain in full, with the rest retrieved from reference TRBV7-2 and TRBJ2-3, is GAGVSQSPSNKVTEKGKDVELRCDPISGHTALYWYRQSLGQGLEFLIYFQGNSAPDKSGLPSDRFSAERTGGSVSTLTIQRTQQEDSAVYLCASSSRQTRTDTQYFGPGTRLTVL.

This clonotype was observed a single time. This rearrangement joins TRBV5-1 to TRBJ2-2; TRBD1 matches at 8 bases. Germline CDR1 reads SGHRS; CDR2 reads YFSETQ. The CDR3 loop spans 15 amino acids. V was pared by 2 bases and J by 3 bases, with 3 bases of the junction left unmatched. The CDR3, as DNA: TGCGCCAGCAGCTTTCAGGGGGCGCACACCGGGGAGCTGTTTTTT. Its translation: CASSFQGAHTGELFF.